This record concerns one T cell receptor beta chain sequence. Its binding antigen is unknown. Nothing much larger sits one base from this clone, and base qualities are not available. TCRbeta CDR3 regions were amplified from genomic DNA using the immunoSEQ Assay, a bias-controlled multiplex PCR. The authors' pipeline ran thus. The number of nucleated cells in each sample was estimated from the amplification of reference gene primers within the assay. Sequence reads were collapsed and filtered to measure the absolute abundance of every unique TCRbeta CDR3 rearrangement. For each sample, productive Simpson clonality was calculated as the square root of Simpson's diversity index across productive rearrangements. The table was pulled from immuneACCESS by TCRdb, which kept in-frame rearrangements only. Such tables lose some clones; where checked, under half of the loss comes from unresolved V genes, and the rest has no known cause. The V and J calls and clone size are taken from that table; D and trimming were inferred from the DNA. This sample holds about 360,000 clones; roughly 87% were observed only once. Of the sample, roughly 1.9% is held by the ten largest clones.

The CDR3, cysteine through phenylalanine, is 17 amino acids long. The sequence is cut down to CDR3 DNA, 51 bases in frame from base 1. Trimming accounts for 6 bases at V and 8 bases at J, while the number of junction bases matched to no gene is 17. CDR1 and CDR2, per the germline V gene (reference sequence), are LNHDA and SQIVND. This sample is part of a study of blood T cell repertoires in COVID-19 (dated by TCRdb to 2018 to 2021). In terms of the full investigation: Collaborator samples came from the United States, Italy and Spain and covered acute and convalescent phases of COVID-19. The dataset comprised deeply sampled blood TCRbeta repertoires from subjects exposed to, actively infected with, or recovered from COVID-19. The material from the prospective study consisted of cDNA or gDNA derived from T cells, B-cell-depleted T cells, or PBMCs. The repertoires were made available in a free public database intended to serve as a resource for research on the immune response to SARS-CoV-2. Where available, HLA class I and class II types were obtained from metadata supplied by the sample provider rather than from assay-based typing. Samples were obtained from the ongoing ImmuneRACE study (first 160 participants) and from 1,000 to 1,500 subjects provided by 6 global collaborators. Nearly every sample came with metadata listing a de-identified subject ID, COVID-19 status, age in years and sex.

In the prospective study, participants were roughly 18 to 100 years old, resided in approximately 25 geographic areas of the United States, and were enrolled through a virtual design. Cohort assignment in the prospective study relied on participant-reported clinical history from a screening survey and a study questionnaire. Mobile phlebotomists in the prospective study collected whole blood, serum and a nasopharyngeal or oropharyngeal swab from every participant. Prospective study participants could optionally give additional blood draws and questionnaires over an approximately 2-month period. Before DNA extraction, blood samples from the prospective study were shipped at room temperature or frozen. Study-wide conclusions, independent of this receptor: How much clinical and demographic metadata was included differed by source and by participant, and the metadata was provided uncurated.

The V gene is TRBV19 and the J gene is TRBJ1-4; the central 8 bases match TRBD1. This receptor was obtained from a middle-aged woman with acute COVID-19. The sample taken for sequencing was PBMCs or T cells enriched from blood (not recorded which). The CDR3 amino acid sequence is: CASSKRAPGGAVEKLFF. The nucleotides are TGTGCCAGTAGCAAAAGGGCCCCAGGGGGCGCGGTCGAAAAACTGTTTTTT.